These 10 T cell receptor beta chains came from one sample sequenced in a study of blood T cell repertoires in COVID-19. The assay was immunoSEQ multiplex PCR, and TCRdb's table has in-frame clones only and misses some. The sample consists of about 210,000 clones, about 84% of them appearing once. The sequencing sample was made of peripheral blood. These receptors all come from a woman of 80 years or more with COVID-19, enrolled during active disease.

The rearrangement links TRBV19 to TRBJ1-2, with D unresolved. Trimming removed 4 bases at V and 5 bases at J, with 23 bases between. The germline V gene has CDR1 LNHDA and CDR2 SQIVND (reference sequence). CDR3 length: 17 residues. DNA for the CDR3: TGTGCCAGTAGTACCGTTTTCGACCCGGTTGGAGTATATGGCTACACCTTC. It yields the protein CASSTVFDPVGVYGYTF.

The V and J genes are TRBV18 and TRBJ2-5; no clear D. This CDR3 region has 12 residues. The ends were cut back, 3 bases at V and 4 bases at J, with 6 bases in the middle. Germline CDR1 KGHSH, CDR2 LQKENI. The CDR3 sequence: CASSPLTETQYF. Written as DNA, the CDR3 is TGTGCCAGCTCACCGCTAACAGAGACCCAGTACTTC.

The chain uses TRBV9 and TRBJ2-3; 10 positions match TRBD2. CDR1 SGDLS and CDR2 YYNGEE come from the germline V gene. This CDR3 has 17 residues. V lost 2 bases, J lost 5 bases, and 11 bases stayed unmatched. CDR3 nucleotides: TGTGCCAGCAGCGTTCTCAGCGGGAGGGCCGTTGGAGATACGCAGTATTTT. Protein product: CASSVLSGRAVGDTQYF.

The J gene is TRBJ1-5, the V gene TRBV29-1; D is ambiguous. The CDR3 contains 12 residues. Trimming pared 4 bases from V and 5 bases from J, leaving 9 bases between. Germline CDR1 and CDR2: SQVTM and ANQGSEA. The CDR3 loop reads CSVGMADQPQHF. The CDR3 DNA sequence: TGCAGCGTTGGTATGGCGGATCAGCCCCAGCATTTT.

Here the CDR3 DNA reads TGCGCCAGCAGCCAACGGGGACAGGGGGCCCGGAATTCACCCCTCCACTTT. Residues: CASSQRGQGARNSPLHF. This sequence joins TRBV4-1 and TRBJ1-6; 12 nucleotides line up with TRBD1. Germline V gives CDR1 MGHRA, CDR2 YSYEKL. V gave up 2 bases and J gave up 7 bases; unmatched junction bases: 6. The CDR3 has 17 residues.

This clone was observed a handful of times. The chain couples TRBV28 to TRBJ1-4; D is possibly TRBD1 (5 bases). The CDR3 is 16 residues long. The V gene lost 2 bases and the J gene lost 8 bases, with 18 bases spanning the gap. CDR1 and CDR2 (germline): MDHEN, SYDVKM. CDR3 DNA: TGTGCCAGCAGTTTAAATGGTATGGCGCGGGGGGAAAAACTGTTTTTT. It yields the protein CASSLNGMARGEKLFF.

Points on this clone: The same CDR3 is also encoded by other DNA sequences in this sample. The V gene is TRBV12-3 or TRBV12-4, the J gene TRBJ2-7, with D possibly matching TRBD1 (6 bases). The CDR3 runs 12 residues. Trimming took off 6 bases at V and 4 bases at J, with 10 bases between the two ends. The CDR3 spells CASSPGQYEQYF. The CDR3 DNA is TGTGCCAGCAGCCCCGGACAGTACGAGCAGTACTTC.

This chain joins TRBV11-1 and TRBJ2-1; 9 bases are shared with TRBD2. Germline V lookup: CDR1 SGHAT, CDR2 FQDESV (reference sequence). CDR3 length: 16 residues. J lost 9 bases, V lost 5 bases, and 14 bases had no gene match. This CDR3 is CASSVSRRGGRVEQFF. The CDR3 nucleotides read TGTGCCAGCAGCGTCAGTCGGCGGGGGGGTCGTGTTGAGCAGTTCTTC.

This CDR3 is CASSEQHNQPQHF. The CDR3 DNA sequence: TGTGCCAGCAGTGAACAGCACAATCAGCCCCAGCATTTT. The rearrangement joins TRBV6-4 to TRBJ1-5; no definite D call. The CDR3 extends over 13 amino acids. V lost 3 bases, J lost 3 bases, and 6 bases lay in between. Per germline, CDR1 MRHNA and CDR2 SNTAGT.

This clone was seen only a few times. At the DNA level, this CDR3 is encoded by other sequences in the same sample as well. J is TRBJ2-7 and V is TRBV20-1; D remains ambiguous. The germline V gene has CDR1 DFQATT and CDR2 SNEGSKA (reference sequence). The CDR3 contains 11 residues. The V gene lost 0 bases and the J gene lost 4 bases, with 4 bases spanning the gap. The CDR3 DNA reads TGCAGTGCTAGAGATCAGTACGAGCAGTACTTC. Residues: CSARDQYEQYF.